One and the same sample provided the 10 T cell receptor beta chains below, sequenced in a study of PD-1 blockade in classical Hodgkin lymphoma. Produced via immunoSEQ multiplex PCR; TCRdb's table is partial and in-frame only. This sample yields some 23,000 clones, of which around 63% are seen a single time; approximately 3.3% belongs to the top ten. Autologous stem cell transplantation was followed by relapse in every patient, and brentuximab vedotin exposure varied. Sequenced material: peripheral blood mononuclear cells (PBMCs), taken at baseline. The origin of the receptors is a human donor with classical Hodgkin lymphoma.

V and J are TRBV4-3 and TRBJ1-2; TRBD1 aligns across 7 bases. J lost 2 bases, V lost 4 bases, and 10 bases had no gene match. This CDR3 is 16 amino acids long. CDR1 is LGHNA, CDR2 YSLEER, per germline. The CDR3 here is CASSLARTGLNYGYTF. In nucleotides, the CDR3 is TGCGCCAGCAGCCTCGCCAGGACAGGCCTGAACTATGGCTACACCTTC.

The V and J genes are TRBV2 and TRBJ2-3; a weak D match, TRBD2 (6 bases). The CDR3 contains 14 residues. The germline V and J ends were trimmed by 7 bases and 0 bases, with 11 bases remaining between them. Germline-derived CDR1 and CDR2 are SNHLY and FYNNEI. CDR3 DNA sequence: TGTGCCAGCACAGGAGGGACTAGCACAGATACGCAGTATTTT. Its translation is CASTGGTSTDTQYF.

This rearrangement joins TRBV6-5 to TRBJ2-5, with 7 bases identical to TRBD1. This CDR3 has 14 amino acids. Trimming at V came to 0 bases and at J to 4 bases, leaving 2 bases not matched to a gene. Germline CDR1 MNHEY, CDR2 SVGAGI. CDR3 DNA sequence: TGTGCCAGCAGTTACTCAGGGGGCTTAGAGACCCAGTACTTC. Its protein is CASSYSGGLETQYF.

This chain links TRBV9 with TRBJ2-1; tentatively, D is TRBD1 or TRBD2 (6 bases each). The CDR3 covers 16 residues. Germline CDR1 and CDR2: SGDLS and YYNGEE. V was shortened by 0 bases and J by 8 bases, with 18 bases between the two germline ends. The CDR3 DNA follows: TGTGCCAGCAGCGTAGCGGGGGCAGGGTCGGATTATGAGCAGTTCTTC. It yields the protein CASSVAGAGSDYEQFF.

The genes are TRBV5-8 and TRBJ1-2; D not resolved. Per germline, CDR1 SGHTS and CDR2 YDEGEE. This CDR3 is built from 12 residues. The ends were cut back, 1 base at V and 13 bases at J, with 14 bases in the middle. The CDR3 sequence: CASSLTLVRFTF. The CDR3 DNA sequence: TGTGCCAGCAGCTTGACGCTTGTCAGGTTCACCTTC.

The chain links TRBV5-6 to TRBJ2-2; D unclear. With 0 bases removed from V and 3 bases from J, the gap between germline ends came to 12 bases. Germline lookup yields CDR1 SGHDT and CDR2 YYEEEE. This CDR3 is built from 16 residues. Written as DNA, the CDR3 is TGTGCCAGCAGCTTGGTAATGCAACTGGACACCGGGGAGCTGTTTTTT. Protein: CASSLVMQLDTGELFF. Together with reference TRBV5-6 and TRBJ2-2, the CDR3 gives the full variable domain: DAGVTQSPTHLIKTRGQQVTLRCSPKSGHDTVSWYQQALGQGPQFIFQYYEEEERQRGNFPDRFSGHQFPNYSSELNVNALLLGDSALYLCASSLVMQLDTGELFFGEGSRLTVL.

V usage is TRBV7-2 and J usage is TRBJ1-6; possible D gene TRBD1, 6 bases. Deletions cut 2 bases from V and 5 bases from J, with 22 bases between. The CDR3 runs 19 residues. Germline V CDR1 and CDR2: SGHTA, FQGNSA. The CDR3 DNA is TGTGCCAGCAGCTTACTGGGTGACAGGCCCGCCTTTAATAATTCACCCCTCCACTTT. Protein: CASSLLGDRPAFNNSPLHF.

The CDR3 is CASSMREENYEQYF. The CDR3 region has the DNA TGTGCCAGTAGTATGCGCGAGGAGAACTACGAGCAGTACTTC. The rearrangement joins TRBV19 to TRBJ2-7; D is unclear. This CDR3 region has 14 residues. CDR1 LNHDA and CDR2 SQIVND come from the germline V gene (reference sequence). The ends were cut back, 3 bases at V and 3 bases at J, with 12 bases in the middle.

The chain has TRBV27 and TRBJ2-7; 8 bases match TRBD2. Germline lookup yields CDR1 MNHEY and CDR2 SMNVEV (reference sequence). V shed 2 bases, J shed 3 bases, and the junction held 12 bases outside the gene matches. This CDR3 has 17 amino acids. The DNA of the CDR3 is TGTGCCAGCAGTTTAATAGGGGAGGGGACTAGAGGCTACGAGCAGTACTTC. It yields the protein CASSLIGEGTRGYEQYF.

The V gene is TRBV11-1, the J gene TRBJ2-1; D gene ambiguous. Germline V gene lookup returns CDR1 SGHAT and CDR2 FQDESV (reference sequence). The V end was cut by 3 bases, the J end by 1 base, with 7 bases between. This CDR3 is 14 amino acids long. CDR3 region: CASSLIQSYNEQFF. The CDR3 coding sequence is TGTGCCAGCAGCTTGATCCAGTCCTACAATGAGCAGTTCTTC.